Listed here are 21 T cell receptor beta chains from one sample, sequenced in a study of shared clonotypes between healthy human individuals. Sequencing was performed with immunoSEQ multiplex PCR; in TCRdb, only in-frame clones are kept and a portion is missing. The sample contains 2 million to 2.5 million clones, nearly 97% of which appear only once. Sequencing input: naive CD4+ T cells sorted from blood. Sample subset: CD45RA+ positively selected. The origin of the receptors is a man younger than 30 in good health.

The V call is TRBV4-1, the J call TRBJ2-7; weak D call: TRBD1 (5 bases). CDR3 length equals 18 residues. Germline CDR1 and CDR2: MGHRA and YSYEKL. V was pared by 0 bases and J by 2 bases, with 20 bases between. For the CDR3, the DNA is TGCGCCAGCAGCCAAGAAGGGGTATGGGCTGGCGGTACCTACGAGCAGTACTTC. Protein: CASSQEGVWAGGTYEQYF.

This clone was picked up one time. The gene calls are TRBV9 and TRBJ1-2; D is ambiguous. Trimming took off 4 bases at V and 2 bases at J, with 9 bases between the two ends. This CDR3 region has 13 residues. CDR1 and CDR2 from the germline V gene are SGDLS and YYNGEE. The CDR3 nucleotides read TGTGCCAGCAGCCTCTCGGGGAACTATGGCTACACCTTC. Residues: CASSLSGNYGYTF.

The J gene is TRBJ2-1, the V gene TRBV4-1; a possible D gene is TRBD2 (5 bases). Per the germline V gene, CDR1 is MGHRA and CDR2 is YSYEKL. The CDR3 sequence is 19 residues long. The V gene lost 2 bases and the J gene lost 7 bases, with 27 bases spanning the gap. The chain's CDR3 is CASSQLFPLAPEEDNEQFF. CDR3 nucleotides: TGCGCCAGCAGCCAACTATTCCCCCTAGCACCAGAGGAGGATAATGAGCAGTTCTTC.

The chain combines TRBV2 with TRBJ1-5; 7 positions match TRBD1. Germline V gene data show CDR1 as SNHLY and CDR2 as FYNNEI. The trim removed 4 bases at V and 5 bases at J, leaving 14 bases unmatched. This CDR3 comprises 17 residues. The CDR3 region is CASSASFGRGADQPQHF. The CDR3 DNA follows: TGTGCCAGCAGTGCGTCCTTCGGCAGGGGGGCCGATCAGCCCCAGCATTTT.

The V call is TRBV5-8, the J call TRBJ2-7; 9 nucleotides agree with TRBD1. Germline trimming cut 5 bases from V and 6 bases from J; bases unmatched to any gene: 15. There are 16 residues in the CDR3. Germline values: CDR1 SGHTS, CDR2 YDEGEE. The CDR3, as DNA: TGTGCCAGCAGTTATATTCCGGGACAGGGCCCTGGCGAGCAGTACTTC. This codes for CASSYIPGQGPGEQYF.

This clone appeared a single time. The gene calls are TRBV4-1 and TRBJ2-7; 11 nucleotides match TRBD2. The CDR3 runs 16 residues. V lost 0 bases and J lost 2; bases outside the gene matches: 3. Germline values: CDR1 MGHRA, CDR2 YSYEKL. The CDR3: CASSQDATSGTYEQYF. The CDR3 bases are TGCGCCAGCAGCCAAGATGCGACTAGCGGGACCTACGAGCAGTACTTC.

The V gene is TRBV2, the J gene TRBJ1-5; 7 bases are shared with TRBD1. The junction had 6 bases not matched to a gene; V was cut back by 7 bases and J by 3 bases. CDR1 is SNHLY, CDR2 FYNNEI, per germline. The CDR3 loop spans 14 amino acids. The CDR3 protein is CASTPDRVNQPQHF. The CDR3 nucleotides read TGTGCCAGCACTCCAGACAGGGTCAATCAGCCCCAGCATTTT.

The chain has TRBV15 and TRBJ2-3, with 12 bases matching TRBD2. The V gene end was trimmed by 0 bases and the J gene end by 4 bases; junction bases not matched to a gene: 2. Germline V lookup: CDR1 LNHNV, CDR2 YYDKDF (reference sequence). The CDR3 has 16 amino acids. CDR3 sequence: CATSRDPSGGADTQYF. Written as DNA, the CDR3 is TGTGCCACCAGCAGAGATCCTAGCGGGGGGGCAGATACGCAGTATTTT.

The gene calls are TRBV5-4 and TRBJ2-1; 10 nucleotides align to TRBD2. Germline CDR1 and CDR2: SGHNT and YYREEE (reference sequence). This CDR3 comprises 16 residues. V was clipped by 3 bases and J by 0 bases; unmatched bases: 3. CDR3 DNA sequence: TGTGCCAGCAGCTCTAGCGGGGGAAACTCCTACAATGAGCAGTTCTTC. Protein sequence: CASSSSGGNSYNEQFF.

This clone was seen a single time. The V call is TRBV21-1, the J call TRBJ2-7; the table's D call of TRBD1 was not tested on the DNA. TRBV21-1 is listed as a pseudogene. This CDR3 contains 14 residues. This CDR3 reads CASSARQTQVMEYF. CDR3 DNA sequence: TGTGCCAGCAGCGCGCGACAAACACAGGTTATGGAGTACTTC.

V and J are TRBV7-2 and TRBJ1-4; no firm D call. Germline CDR1 is SGHTA and CDR2 is FQGNSA. The germline V and J ends were trimmed by 5 bases and 8 bases, with 18 bases remaining between them. The CDR3 runs 15 residues. CDR3 loop: CASSPLSSSREKLFF. The CDR3 coding sequence is TGTGCCAGCAGCCCCCTGAGCTCCTCGAGGGAAAAACTGTTTTTT.

The chain uses TRBV6-1 and TRBJ2-1; possibly TRBD1 for D (5 bases). The CDR3 is 15 amino acids. The germline V gene encodes CDR1 MNHNS and CDR2 SASEGT. V gave up 6 bases and J gave up 5 bases, with 17 bases separating them. The CDR3 DNA follows: TGTGCCAGCAGCCCGGACACACTCGTCCACAATGAGCAGTTCTTC. It is translated as CASSPDTLVHNEQFF.

Worth noting for this clone: The sample carries other DNA sequences with the same CDR3. V is TRBV10-3 and J is TRBJ2-1, with D hard to call. CDR1 is ENHRY and CDR2 is SYGVKD in the germline V gene. This CDR3 region has 13 residues. V was cut by 0 bases and J by 3 bases, with 3 bases left in between. CDR3 sequence reads: CAISESNYNEQFF. CDR3 bases: TGTGCCATCAGTGAGTCAAACTACAATGAGCAGTTCTTC.

This sequence joins TRBV6-1 and TRBJ1-2; D is unclear. Germline-derived CDR1 and CDR2 are MNHNS and SASEGT. This CDR3 contains 14 residues. V lost 2 bases, J lost 4 bases, and 11 bases lay in between. The CDR3 here is CASSEIGRSYGYTF. The DNA of the CDR3 is TGTGCCAGCAGTGAAATTGGGCGGTCCTATGGCTACACCTTC.

The chain uses TRBV5-1 and TRBJ2-7, with D maybe TRBD2 (5 bases). The V and J ends lost 5 bases and 4 bases respectively, with 13 bases between them. This CDR3 region has 13 residues. CDR1 and CDR2 from the germline V gene are SGHRS and YFSETQ. CDR3 in DNA: TGCGCCAGCAGTCCGGGGAGAGAGTACGAGCAGTACTTC. It yields the protein CASSPGREYEQYF. The variable domain in full, with the rest retrieved from reference TRBV5-1 and TRBJ2-7, is KAGVTQTPRYLIKTRGQQVTLSCSPISGHRSVSWYQQTPGQGLQFLFEYFSETQRNKGNFPGRFSGRQFSNSRSEMNVSTLELGDSALYLCASSPGREYEQYFGPGTRLTVT.

V and J are TRBV9 and TRBJ2-6; D gene uncertain. Trimming stripped 8 bases from V and 2 bases from J, with 17 bases between. The CDR3 has 16 amino acids. Looked up from germline, CDR1 is SGDLS and CDR2 is YYNGEE. This CDR3 reads CASSLMGNTGANVLTF. CDR3 sequence (DNA): TGTGCCAGTTCCCTTATGGGGAACACTGGGGCCAACGTCCTGACTTTC.

CDR3 coding DNA: TGTGCCAGCCTCGAAGGGAGGACAGGGTTTAGCTATGGCTACACCTTC. It specifies CASLEGRTGFSYGYTF. This chain joins TRBV2 and TRBJ1-2; 8 nucleotides align to TRBD1. V gave up 8 bases and J gave up 4 bases; unmatched junction bases: 15. CDR3 length: 16 amino acids. The germline CDR1 and CDR2 sequences are SNHLY and FYNNEI. Looking up the rest from reference TRBV2 and TRBJ1-2 gives the full variable domain: EPEVTQTPSHQVTQMGQEVILRCVPISNHLYFYWYRQILGQKVEFLVSFYNNEISEKSEIFDDQFSVERPDGSNFTLKIRSTKLEDSAMYFCASLEGRTGFSYGYTFGSGTRLTVV.

J is TRBJ2-1 and V is TRBV6-1; 11 bases match TRBD2. Germline CDR1 MNHNS, CDR2 SASEGT. The CDR3 has 17 residues. V lost 4 bases and J lost 6; bases outside the gene matches: 11. The chain's CDR3 is CASSAASGGTPGNEQFF. In DNA form, the CDR3 reads TGTGCCAGCAGTGCGGCTAGCGGGGGGACCCCAGGCAATGAGCAGTTCTTC.

V and J are TRBV7-2 and TRBJ1-2, with D possibly being TRBD1 (5 bases). CDR3 length: 14 residues. From germline, CDR1 is SGHTA and CDR2 FQGNSA. The V and J ends lost 0 bases and 8 bases respectively, with 13 bases between them. The CDR3 region is CASSLASGTGGYTF. In DNA, the CDR3 is TGTGCCAGCAGCTTAGCCTCCGGGACCGGAGGCTACACCTTC. The complete variable domain, with remaining parts taken from reference TRBV7-2 and TRBJ1-2, reads GAGVSQSPSNKVTEKGKDVELRCDPISGHTALYWYRQSLGQGLEFLIYFQGNSAPDKSGLPSDRFSAERTGGSVSTLTIQRTQQEDSAVYLCASSLASGTGGYTFGSGTRLTVV.

The rearrangement joins TRBV6-1 to TRBJ2-7; D perhaps matches TRBD2 (6 bases). Germline V gene lookup returns CDR1 MNHNS and CDR2 SASEGT. V dropped 10 bases and J dropped 2 bases, with 21 bases sitting between them. The CDR3 sequence is 15 residues long. CDR3 protein: CATLARLAGTYEQYF. CDR3 sequence (DNA): TGTGCCACCCTAGCTCGACTTGCGGGAACCTACGAGCAGTACTTC.

The V call is TRBV9, the J call TRBJ2-5, with 8 nucleotides matching TRBD1. The CDR3 contains 16 residues. The J segment lost 5 bases and the V segment lost 4 bases, leaving 13 bases of the junction unmatched. CDR1 SGDLS and CDR2 YYNGEE come from the germline V gene. CDR3 residues: CASSPAPQGARETQYF. The CDR3 region has the DNA TGTGCCAGCAGCCCGGCGCCTCAGGGGGCTCGGGAGACCCAGTACTTC.